This T cell receptor beta chain was sequenced in a study of cytomegalovirus exposure and HLA in healthy donors. PCR involved 60 Vbeta and 13 Jbeta primers. In the authors' methods: A later analysis tallied 75 million to 80 million unique TCR beta chains, approximately 11 million of them shared. Assay used: immunoSEQ multiplex PCR; TCRdb lists only in-frame clones, some missing. The V and J calls and clone size are taken from that table; D and trimming were inferred from the DNA. Of some 140,000 clones in the sample, approximately 77% are singletons; the top ten hold 2%. Worth noting for this clone: What it binds is unknown.

This CDR3 contains 14 residues. Findings and limits, study-wide: Under in vitro conditions, a few CMV-associated chains were confirmed as specific for CMV antigens. Cytomegalovirus association was listed for about 160 TCR beta chains. The study found most TCR sequences rare, yet found some public TCRs in many donors.

The TCR was taken from a man younger than 45 in good health and CMV-seronegative. The chain employs TRBV21-1 and TRBJ1-4; no check of the table's D call, TRBD1, against the DNA was made. TRBV21-1 is a pseudogene. Sequenced input: PBMCs. CDR3 bases: TGTGCCAGCAGCGCCCGGGACAGTCATGAAAAACTGTTTTTT. Translated: CASSARDSHEKLFF.